This T cell receptor beta chain was captured by sequencing in a study of read filtering for tumor transcriptome and immune sequencing. Whole-study context: Among patients, approximately 16 were male and some 15 female, aged about 47 to 85 (mean roughly 63). Transcriptome libraries were built from DNase-treated RNA.

This clonotype showed up many times. Its antigen is as yet unknown. The library was built from about 400 ng RNA with molecular barcoded adaptors for alpha/delta and beta/gamma chains. TCRdb re-called the reads through MiXCR, storing one row per CDR3 protein. Of tens of thousands of distinct CDR3 sequences listed, 20% to 25% are singletons. General study results and limits: The sorted CD138-negative fraction was a mixed bone marrow immune population, not purified T cells.

Sequenced: a population of CD138-negative cells sorted from bone marrow. The clonotype originates from a donor older than 35 with multiple myeloma.

The CDR3 DNA reads as TGCGCCAGCAGCTTGGCCCAGGGCGGCGAGCAGTACTTC. Translating gives CASSLAQGGEQYF. The genes are TRBV5-1 and TRBJ2-7; maybe TRBD1 (5 bases). Germline loops: CDR1 SGHRS, CDR2 YFSETQ. This CDR3 has 13 residues. V gave up 0 bases and J gave up 6 bases, with 10 bases separating them.